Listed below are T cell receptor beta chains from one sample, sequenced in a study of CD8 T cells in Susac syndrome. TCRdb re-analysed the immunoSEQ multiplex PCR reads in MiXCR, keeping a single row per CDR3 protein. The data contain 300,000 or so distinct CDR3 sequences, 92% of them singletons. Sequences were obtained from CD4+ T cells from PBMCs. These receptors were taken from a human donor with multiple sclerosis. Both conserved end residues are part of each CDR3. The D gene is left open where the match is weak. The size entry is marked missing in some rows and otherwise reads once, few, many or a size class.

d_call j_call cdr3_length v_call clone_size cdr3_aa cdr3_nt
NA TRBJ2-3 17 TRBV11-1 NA CASSLFTGHQITDTQYF TGTGCCAGCAGCTTGTTCACGGGACACCAGATCACAGATACGCAGTATTTT
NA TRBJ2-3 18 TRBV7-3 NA CASSLFIAGRTDTDTQYF TGTGCCAGCAGCTTATTCATCGCGGGCAGGACGGACACAGATACGCAGTATTTT
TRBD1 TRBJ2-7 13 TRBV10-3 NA CAISVDRAGEQYF TGTGCCATCAGTGTGGACAGGGCAGGCGAGCAGTACTTC
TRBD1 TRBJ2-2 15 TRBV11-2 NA CASSPRQGITGELFF TGTGCCAGCAGCCCAAGACAGGGGATCACCGGGGAGCTGTTTTTT
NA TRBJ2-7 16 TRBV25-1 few CASSSFTGHGTYEQYF TGTGCCAGCAGCTCATTTACAGGACACGGGACCTACGAGCAGTACTTC
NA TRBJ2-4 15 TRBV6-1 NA CASSEKGIPKNIQYF TGTGCCAGCAGTGAAAAGGGGATTCCCAAAAACATTCAGTACTTC
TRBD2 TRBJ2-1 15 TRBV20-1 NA CSARDGTGLNNEQFF TGCAGTGCTAGAGATGGGACGGGACTAAACAATGAGCAGTTCTTC
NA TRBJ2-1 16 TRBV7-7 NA CASSLGASVSYNEQFF TGTGCTAGCAGCTTAGGTGCGTCAGTTTCCTACAATGAGCAGTTCTTC
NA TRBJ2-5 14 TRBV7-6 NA CASSQPLGEETQYF TGTGCCAGCAGCCAACCCCTCGGGGAAGAGACCCAGTACTTC
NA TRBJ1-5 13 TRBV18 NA CASSPTGVQPQHF TGTGCCAGCTCACCGACAGGAGTTCAGCCCCAGCATTTT
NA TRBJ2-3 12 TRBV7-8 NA CASSFLQGPQYF TGTGCCAGCAGCTTTCTGCAGGGCCCGCAGTATTTT
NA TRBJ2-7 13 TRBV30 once CAWSDPALYEQYF TGTGCCTGGAGCGATCCGGCTCTCTACGAGCAGTACTTC
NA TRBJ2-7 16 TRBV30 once CAWSSLGLKRTYEQYF TGTGCCTGGAGCTCCCTCGGGCTGAAAAGGACCTACGAGCAGTACTTC
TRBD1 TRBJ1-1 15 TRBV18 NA CASSPYNDRVSEAFF TGTGCCAGCTCACCTTACAATGACAGGGTTAGTGAAGCTTTCTTT
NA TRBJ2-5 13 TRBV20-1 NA CSAREQGRETQYF TGCAGTGCTAGAGAGCAGGGGCGGGAGACCCAGTACTTC
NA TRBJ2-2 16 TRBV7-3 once CASSPRQLSNTGELFF TGTGCCAGCAGCCCCCGACAGCTCTCGAACACCGGGGAGCTGTTTTTT
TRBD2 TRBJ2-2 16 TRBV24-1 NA CATSDGVAGFTGELFF TGTGCCACCAGTGATGGGGTAGCGGGTTTCACCGGGGAGCTGTTTTTT
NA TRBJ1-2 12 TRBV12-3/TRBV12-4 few CASSLANYGYTF TGTGCCAGCAGTTTGGCTAACTATGGCTACACCTTC
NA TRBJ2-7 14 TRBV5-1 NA CASSGSGDANEQYF TGCGCCAGCAGCGGGTCCGGGGACGCTAACGAGCAGTACTTC
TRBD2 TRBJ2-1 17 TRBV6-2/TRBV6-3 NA CASSYTSTSGLNNEQFF TGTGCCAGCAGCTACACATCAACTAGCGGGCTTAACAATGAGCAGTTCTTC
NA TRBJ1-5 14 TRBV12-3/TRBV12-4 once CASSKQGFEQPQHF TGTGCCAGCAGTAAACAGGGATTCGAGCAGCCCCAGCATTTT
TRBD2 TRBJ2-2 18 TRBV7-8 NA CASSLTRTSGANTGELFF TGTGCCAGCAGCTTAACGAGGACTAGCGGAGCGAACACCGGGGAGCTGTTTTTT
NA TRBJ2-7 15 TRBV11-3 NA CASSFPRQGSYEQYF TGTGCCAGCAGCTTTCCTCGGCAGGGGTCCTACGAGCAGTACTTC
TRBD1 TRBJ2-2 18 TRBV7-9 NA CASSYDHFRGQNTGELFF TGTGCCAGCAGCTACGATCACTTCAGGGGGCAGAACACCGGGGAGCTGTTTTTT
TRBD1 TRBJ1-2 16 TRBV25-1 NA CASSESGQYPRDGYTF TGTGCCAGCAGTGAGTCGGGACAGTACCCTAGGGATGGCTACACCTTC
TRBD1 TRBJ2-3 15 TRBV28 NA CASSLSQGALDTQYF TGTGCCAGCAGTTTATCCCAGGGGGCGCTTGATACGCAGTATTTT
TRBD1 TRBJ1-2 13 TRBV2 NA CASSWDSRRGYTF TGTGCCAGCAGTTGGGACAGCCGGAGGGGCTACACCTTC
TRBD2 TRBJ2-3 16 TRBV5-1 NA CASSLGSGGARDTQYF TGCGCCAGCAGCCTGGGCAGCGGGGGGGCCCGAGATACGCAGTATTTT
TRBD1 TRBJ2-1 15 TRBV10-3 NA CAISPQGDPYNEQFF TGTGCCATCAGTCCTCAGGGGGATCCCTACAATGAGCAGTTCTTC
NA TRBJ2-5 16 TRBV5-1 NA CASSLWGSTVRETQYF TGCGCCAGCAGCTTGTGGGGGAGTACCGTTCGAGAGACCCAGTACTTC
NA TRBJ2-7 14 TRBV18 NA CASSPPVQTYEQYF TGTGCCAGCTCACCACCTGTGCAAACCTACGAGCAGTACTTC
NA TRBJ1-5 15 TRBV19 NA CASSISVLRNQPQHF TGTGCCAGTAGTATCTCGGTCCTCCGCAATCAGCCCCAGCATTTT
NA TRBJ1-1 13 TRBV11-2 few CASSLDLRTEAFF TGTGCCAGCAGCTTAGATCTGCGCACTGAAGCTTTCTTT
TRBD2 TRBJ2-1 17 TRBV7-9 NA CASSRGLAGYSYNEQFF TGTGCCAGCAGCCGGGGACTAGCGGGATACTCCTACAATGAGCAGTTCTTC
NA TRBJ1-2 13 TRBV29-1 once CSVESSGVYGYTF TGCAGCGTTGAAAGTTCGGGGGTCTATGGCTACACCTTC
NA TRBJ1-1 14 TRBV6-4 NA CASRDTDLNTEAFF TGTGCCAGCCGGGACACCGACTTGAACACTGAAGCTTTCTTT
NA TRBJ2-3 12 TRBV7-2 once CASSRFTDTQYF TGTGCCAGCAGCCGATTTACAGATACGCAGTATTTT
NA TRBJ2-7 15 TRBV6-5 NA CASTPSKGGTYEQYF TGTGCCAGCACCCCATCTAAAGGCGGTACCTACGAGCAGTACTTC
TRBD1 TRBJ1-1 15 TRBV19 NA CASNGRGTGETEAFF TGTGCCAGTAATGGGAGAGGGACAGGGGAGACTGAAGCTTTCTTT
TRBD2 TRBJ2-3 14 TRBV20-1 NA CSAKLAGITDTQYF TGCAGTGCTAAACTAGCGGGGATTACAGATACGCAGTATTTT
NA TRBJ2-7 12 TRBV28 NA CASSLGDHEQYF TGTGCCAGCAGTTTGGGAGACCACGAGCAGTACTTC
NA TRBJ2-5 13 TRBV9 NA CASSVGTTETQYF TGTGCCAGCAGCGTAGGGACTACAGAGACCCAGTACTTC
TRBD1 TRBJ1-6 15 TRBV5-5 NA CASSLFGTDPSPLHF TGTGCCAGCAGCTTGTTCGGGACAGATCCATCACCCCTCCACTTT
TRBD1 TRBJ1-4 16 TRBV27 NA CASSPRDSRRRVKLFF TGTGCCAGCAGTCCCCGGGACAGCCGAAGGCGGGTAAAACTGTTTTTT
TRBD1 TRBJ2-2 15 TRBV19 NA CASSSQGAGTGELFF TGTGCCAGTAGCTCACAGGGGGCGGGCACCGGGGAGCTGTTTTTT
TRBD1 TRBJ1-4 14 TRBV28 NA CASRQGAANEKLFF TGTGCCAGCAGGCAGGGGGCGGCTAATGAAAAACTGTTTTTT
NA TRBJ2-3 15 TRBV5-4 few CASSLGGTSTDTQYF TGTGCCAGCAGTTTAGGCGGTACTAGCACAGATACGCAGTATTTT
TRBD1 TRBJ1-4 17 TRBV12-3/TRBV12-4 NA CASRPAAGGFLNEKLFF TGTGCCAGCAGACCAGCGGCAGGGGGATTCTTAAATGAAAAACTGTTTTTT
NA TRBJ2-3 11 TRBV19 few CASSLASTQYF TGTGCCAGTTCCCTGGCAAGTACGCAGTATTTT
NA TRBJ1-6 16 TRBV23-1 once CASLPKGFSYNSPLHF TGCGCCAGTTTACCCAAGGGTTTTTCGTATAATTCACCCCTCCACTTT
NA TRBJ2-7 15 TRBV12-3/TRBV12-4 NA CASSAGTYSSYEQYF TGTGCCAGCAGTGCCGGGACATACAGCTCCTACGAGCAGTACTTC
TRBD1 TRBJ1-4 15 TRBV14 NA CASSDRTGGREKLFF TGTGCCAGCAGCGATCGGACAGGGGGCCGTGAAAAACTGTTTTTT
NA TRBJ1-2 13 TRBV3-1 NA CASSPVRGGGYTF TGTGCCAGCAGTCCGGTACGGGGCGGCGGCTACACCTTC
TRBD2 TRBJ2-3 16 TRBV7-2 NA CASSLGAGVRTDTQYF TGTGCCAGCAGCTTAGGGGCGGGAGTTAGAACAGATACGCAGTATTTT
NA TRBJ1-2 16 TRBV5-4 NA CASSLGGAIANYGYTF TGTGCCAGCAGCTTGGGGGGGGCAATAGCCAACTATGGCTACACCTTC
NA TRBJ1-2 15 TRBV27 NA CASSLRRGGNYGYTF TGTGCCAGCAGTTTACGTAGGGGAGGAAACTATGGCTACACCTTC
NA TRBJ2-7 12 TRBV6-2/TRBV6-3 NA CASGTGTYEQYF TGTGCCAGCGGAACAGGGACGTACGAGCAGTACTTC
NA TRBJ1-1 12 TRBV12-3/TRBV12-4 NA CASGSRESGAFF TGTGCCAGCGGATCCCGAGAGAGCGGAGCTTTCTTT
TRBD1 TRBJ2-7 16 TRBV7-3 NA CASSYPQTDRGAHQYF TGTGCCAGCAGCTACCCTCAGACGGACAGGGGTGCGCATCAGTACTTC